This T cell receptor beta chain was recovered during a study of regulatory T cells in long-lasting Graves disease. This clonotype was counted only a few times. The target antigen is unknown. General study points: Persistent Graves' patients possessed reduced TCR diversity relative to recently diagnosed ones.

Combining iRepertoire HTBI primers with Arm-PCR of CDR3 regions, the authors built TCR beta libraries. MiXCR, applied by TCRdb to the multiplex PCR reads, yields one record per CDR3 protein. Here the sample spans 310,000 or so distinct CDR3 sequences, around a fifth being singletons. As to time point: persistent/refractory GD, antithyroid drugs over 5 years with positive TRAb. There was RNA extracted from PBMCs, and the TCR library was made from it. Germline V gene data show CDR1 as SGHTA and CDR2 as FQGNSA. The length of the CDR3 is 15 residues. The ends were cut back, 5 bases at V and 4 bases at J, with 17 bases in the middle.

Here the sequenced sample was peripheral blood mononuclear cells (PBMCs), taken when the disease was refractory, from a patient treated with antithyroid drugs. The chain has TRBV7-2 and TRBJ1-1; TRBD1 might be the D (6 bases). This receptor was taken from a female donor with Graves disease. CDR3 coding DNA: TGTGCCAGCAGCCGGGGGGCGGGTGTCGGCACTGAAGCTTTCTTT. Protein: CASSRGAGVGTEAFF.